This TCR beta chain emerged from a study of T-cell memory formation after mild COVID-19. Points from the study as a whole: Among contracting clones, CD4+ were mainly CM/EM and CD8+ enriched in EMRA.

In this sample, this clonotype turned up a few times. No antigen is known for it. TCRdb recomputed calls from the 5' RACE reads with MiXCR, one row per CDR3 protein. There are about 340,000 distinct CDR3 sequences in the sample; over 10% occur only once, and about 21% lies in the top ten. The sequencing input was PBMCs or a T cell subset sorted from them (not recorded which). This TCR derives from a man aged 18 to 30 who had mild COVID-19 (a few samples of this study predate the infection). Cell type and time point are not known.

This CDR3 reads CASSLEGGPQYF. The CDR3 region has the DNA TGTGCCAGCAGCTTAGAGGGCGGGCCACAGTACTTC. V usage is TRBV7-9 and J usage is TRBJ2-7; perhaps TRBD2 as D (5 bases). V lost 1 base to trimming and J lost 10 bases, with 11 bases between them. CDR1 and CDR2 (germline): SEHNR, FQNEAQ (reference sequence). This CDR3 has 12 amino acids.